A selection of T cell receptor beta chains follows, all from one sample in a study of cytomegalovirus exposure and HLA in healthy donors. Clones were read by immunoSEQ multiplex PCR, and TCRdb kept only the in-frame ones, dropping some. The data contain 150,000 to 200,000 clones, nearly 80% of them singletons. Sequencing input: PBMCs. Source of these receptors: a woman in her forties in good health and CMV-seronegative. Each CDR3 is given with its conserved first and last residue. Rows may omit the clone size; those that give it use once, few, many or a size class.

v_gene	abundance	j_gene	CDR3aa
TRBV10-2	.	TRBJ2-2	CASIPDRKNTGELFF
TRBV7-8	few	TRBJ1-6	CASSLGRAANSPLHF
TRBV29-1	.	TRBJ1-1	CSVVWSPRTEAFF
TRBV7-6	.	TRBJ2-2	CASSISGGYGELFF
TRBV10-1	.	TRBJ2-7	CATQRQGTYEQYF
TRBV5-4	.	TRBJ2-1	CASSSGGGGSYNEQFF
TRBV30	.	TRBJ2-3	CAWSVQNTDTQYF
TRBV29-1	.	TRBJ2-5	CSAELMDSLYQETQYF
TRBV6-1	.	TRBJ2-5	CASNFDRLPQETQYF
TRBV7-2	.	TRBJ2-5	CASSQRSGETQYF
TRBV11-1	once	TRBJ2-3	CASSSKGLAPDTQYF
TRBV30	.	TRBJ2-2	CAWLLAGGNTGELFF
TRBV25-1	.	TRBJ2-7	CASSGGSEQYF
TRBV6-5	once	TRBJ2-1	CASSYSSGNNEQFF
TRBV19	.	TRBJ1-1	CASSIQIRAEAFF
TRBV27	.	TRBJ2-7	CAMKDRRNYEQYF
TRBV27	.	TRBJ1-4	CASSLRQGDSATNEKLFF
TRBV7-2	.	TRBJ2-3	CASTKTADTQYF
TRBV28	.	TRBJ2-1	CASSLWGEFYNEQFF
TRBV5-4	.	TRBJ2-3	CASSLLDRGGTDTQYF
TRBV6-5	.	TRBJ2-2	CASSYAGYTGELFF
TRBV5-6	.	TRBJ2-5	CASSSPGETQYF
TRBV28	.	TRBJ1-4	CASSFSEKLFF
TRBV7-9	once	TRBJ2-1	CASSLAGGGNEQFF
TRBV2	few	TRBJ1-5	CASTNKGGSNQPQHF
TRBV27	.	TRBJ1-1	CASSLSRGPNTEAFF
TRBV6-1	.	TRBJ2-1	CASSEAGGLAGVSEQFF
TRBV5-6	.	TRBJ2-5	CASSTSPATGRETQYF
TRBV7-3	few	TRBJ1-1	CASSLTGATEAFF
TRBV10-3	once	TRBJ2-2	CAINEGAGTGELFF
TRBV4-3	.	TRBJ2-3	CASSQAPGGQDTQYF
TRBV18	once	TRBJ1-5	CASSPTADSNQPQHF
TRBV11-3	.	TRBJ2-6	CASSPGQFHLSGANVLTF
TRBV28	once	TRBJ1-5	CASSLGPTSRSPQHF
TRBV7-9	.	TRBJ1-1	CASSLQGGNTEAFF
TRBV7-6	once	TRBJ2-3	CASSLSPQGASTDTQYF